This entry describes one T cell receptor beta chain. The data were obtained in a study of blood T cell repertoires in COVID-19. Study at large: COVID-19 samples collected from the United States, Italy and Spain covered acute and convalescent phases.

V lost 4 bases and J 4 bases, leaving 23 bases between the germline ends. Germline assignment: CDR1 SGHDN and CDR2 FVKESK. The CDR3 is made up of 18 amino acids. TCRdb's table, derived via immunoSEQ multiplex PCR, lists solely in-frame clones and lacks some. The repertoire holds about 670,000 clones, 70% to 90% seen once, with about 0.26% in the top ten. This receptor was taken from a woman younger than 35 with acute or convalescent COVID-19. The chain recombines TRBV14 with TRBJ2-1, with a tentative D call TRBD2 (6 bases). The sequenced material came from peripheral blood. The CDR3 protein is CASSLRISVGGPYNEQFF. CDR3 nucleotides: TGTGCCAGCAGCCTACGAATAAGCGTGGGGGGACCATACAATGAGCAGTTCTTC.